This record concerns one T cell receptor (beta chain) sequence. A much larger clone lies a single base off, so this may be a read error. Unique molecular identifiers tagged the TCRbeta library. TCRdb redid the calling of the PCR reads with MiXCR, one entry per CDR3 protein. The profile shows hundreds of thousands of distinct CDR3 sequences, 16% of them singletons. This record comes from a study of T-cell reconstitution after alpha-beta-depleted transplantation in children. Germline CDR1 reads SGHTA; CDR2 reads FQGTGA. The length of the CDR3 is 13 residues. The J gene is TRBJ2-2, the V gene TRBV7-3; weak D call: TRBD2 (5 bases). The sequenced sample was PBMCs from the stem cell graft donor, obtained from the stem cell graft. The receptor was derived from a human donor who donated a stem cell graft to a child with acute myeloid leukemia. DNA of the CDR3: TGTGCCAGCAGCTTCATAAACACCGGGGTGCTGTTTTTT. Protein: CASSFINTGVLFF.